A selection of T cell receptor beta chains follows, all from one sample in a study of blood T cell repertoires in COVID-19. Data came from immunoSEQ multiplex PCR; TCRdb stores just in-frame clones and leaves some out. The data hold about 180,000 clones, with more than 75% observed a single time. Material for sequencing was peripheral blood. The receptors come from an older person with COVID-19, enrolled during active disease. The CDR3 runs from the conserved cysteine through the conserved F or W.

J gene | V gene | CDR3 protein
TRBJ1-4 | TRBV7-8 | CASSPGDRDEKLFF
TRBJ1-1 | TRBV9 | CASSRRQGNTEAFF
TRBJ2-5 | TRBV28 | CASSIPKTAETQYF
TRBJ2-6 | TRBV19 | CASSKDSRDRESSGANVLTF
TRBJ2-6 | TRBV5-1 | CASSLNAVAGANVLTF
TRBJ1-1 | TRBV5-1 | CASSLQPNTEAFF
TRBJ2-1 | TRBV3-1/TRBV3-2 | CASSNSGLAGGVEQFF
TRBJ1-3 | TRBV28 | CASQISGNTIYF
TRBJ1-1 | TRBV4-2 | CASSQGNPEAFF
TRBJ2-5 | TRBV7-9 | CASSTPREAETQYF
TRBJ1-6 | TRBV6-1 | CASSEAKIDSPNSPLHF
TRBJ1-1 | TRBV19 | CASNKPPATGALVTEAFF
TRBJ1-2 | TRBV7-9 | CASSLGQGWTGYTF
TRBJ2-7 | TRBV6-2/TRBV6-3 | CASSSRTSPKYEQYF
TRBJ1-1 | TRBV6-2/TRBV6-3 | CASSYQGITEAFF
TRBJ2-2 | TRBV9 | CASSVASGRGLSGGELFF
TRBJ2-5 | TRBV9 | CASSEGTGRGTQYF
TRBJ1-6 | TRBV5-1 | CASSLGQGKSSPLHF
TRBJ2-5 | TRBV7-3 | CASSLGLAGVETQYF
TRBJ2-5 | TRBV7-2 | CASSFSSQTQYF
TRBJ2-3 | TRBV30 | CAWSGLAGWGLGTDTQYF
TRBJ1-5 | TRBV6-2/TRBV6-3 | CASSPPGGAGQPQHF
TRBJ1-6 | TRBV10-2 | CASSDDYWVSGSPLHF
TRBJ2-7 | TRBV9 | CASSAGGQPGNEQYF
TRBJ2-7 | TRBV7-8 | CASSPPTYEQYF
TRBJ2-5 | TRBV12-3/TRBV12-4 | CASSFSGIETQYF
TRBJ1-1 | TRBV6-2/TRBV6-3 | CASSYPLTGSRARSTEAFF
TRBJ1-6 | TRBV7-2 | CASSLVGQRDTPLHF
TRBJ2-2 | TRBV7-8 | CASSLETGSNTGELFF
TRBJ1-6 | TRBV9 | CASSVVENSPLHF
TRBJ2-7 | TRBV5-3 | CARIGHSYEQYF
TRBJ1-1 | TRBV18 | CASSGDRANTEAFF